The rows below give T cell receptor beta chains drawn from one sample of a study of blood T cell repertoires in COVID-19. Some clones are missing from TCRdb's copy, which holds only in-frame ones; the method was immunoSEQ multiplex PCR. Of roughly 69,000 clones in the sample, about 88% were seen once. Specimen: peripheral blood. The receptors originated from a human donor in a cohort sampled during active COVID-19. Each CDR3 is given with its conserved first and last residue. The order of the fields is clone size, D gene, V gene, J gene, CDR3 protein, CDR3 DNA. A D gene is named only where the DNA matches it firmly. Clone size is stated in some rows and not others, as once, few, many or a class when expanded.

>-|-|TRBV18|TRBJ1-1
CASSPREGITEAFF
TGTGCCAGCTCACCAAGGGAGGGGATCACTGAAGCTTTCTTT
>-|TRBD2|TRBV9|TRBJ2-7
CASSVGGGVYEQYF
TGTGCCAGCAGCGTAGGCGGGGGGGTCTACGAGCAGTACTTC
>-|-|TRBV6-5|TRBJ2-3
CASSYQGRPTDTQYF
TGTGCCAGCAGTTACCAGGGCAGACCCACAGATACGCAGTATTTT
>-|TRBD2|TRBV4-3|TRBJ2-3
CASSQELAGGPGTDTQYF
TGCGCCAGCAGCCAAGAGCTAGCGGGAGGGCCGGGCACAGATACGCAGTATTTT
>-|TRBD1|TRBV7-3|TRBJ1-2
CASSSTGGYGYTF
TGTGCCAGCAGCTCGACAGGGGGCTATGGCTACACCTTC
>-|-|TRBV19|TRBJ1-6
CASRVSSSYNSPLHF
TGTGCCAGTAGGGTCTCCAGCTCCTATAATTCACCCCTCCACTTT
>-|-|TRBV30|TRBJ1-5
CAWSLSPNQPQHF
TGTGCCTGGAGTCTAAGTCCTAATCAGCCCCAGCATTTT
>-|TRBD1|TRBV10-1|TRBJ2-7
CASSDTGGAPPHEQYF
TGCGCCAGCAGTGATACAGGGGGCGCACCCCCCCACGAGCAGTACTTC
>-|TRBD1|TRBV7-9|TRBJ1-1
CASSPGRAGGVGTEAFF
TGTGCCAGCAGCCCCGGGAGGGCAGGGGGGGTTGGCACTGAAGCTTTCTTT
>-|-|TRBV19|TRBJ1-1
CASIAGNTNTEAFF
TGTGCCAGTATAGCGGGAAACACGAACACTGAAGCTTTCTTT
>-|TRBD1|TRBV6-2/TRBV6-3|TRBJ1-2
CASSYGSGQLIYGYTF
TGTGCCAGCAGTTACGGGTCGGGACAGCTAATCTATGGCTACACCTTC
>-|TRBD1|TRBV29-1|TRBJ1-4
CSVGQGREKLFF
TGCAGCGTTGGACAGGGGAGGGAAAAACTGTTTTTT
>-|-|TRBV28|TRBJ2-3
CAGRGGTDTQYF
TGTGCCGGCAGGGGAGGCACAGATACGCAGTATTTT
>-|TRBD2|TRBV7-8|TRBJ2-5
CASSLWGGQETQYF
TGTGCCAGCAGCTTGTGGGGGGGCCAAGAGACCCAGTACTTC
>-|-|TRBV5-6|TRBJ2-7
CASSFPRGEQYF
TGTGCCAGCAGCTTTCCGCGTGGCGAGCAGTACTTC
>-|-|TRBV6-5|TRBJ1-5
CACLAGVGPQHF
TGTGCCTGTTTAGCGGGTGTTGGTCCCCAGCATTTT
>-|TRBD2|TRBV7-6|TRBJ2-7
CASSLPGLAYEQYF
TGTGCCAGCAGCCTTCCGGGACTAGCCTACGAGCAGTACTTC
>-|-|TRBV29-1|TRBJ1-3
CSVGGSGNTIYF
TGCAGCGTTGGAGGGTCTGGAAACACCATATATTTT
>-|TRBD1|TRBV5-5|TRBJ2-5
CASSLRTGEGTQYF
TGTGCCAGCAGCTTGCGGACAGGGGAAGGGACCCAGTACTTC
>-|-|TRBV27|TRBJ2-3
CASSTRGPRSTDTQYF
TGTGCCAGCAGTACCCGAGGCCCGCGGAGCACAGATACGCAGTATTTT
>-|-|TRBV27|TRBJ2-1
CASSRGNGQFF
TGTGCCAGCAGTAGGGGAAATGGGCAGTTCTTC
>-|-|TRBV24-1|TRBJ2-7
CATSDLRGPSYEQYF
TGTGCCACCAGTGATTTGCGCGGCCCCTCCTACGAGCAGTACTTC
>-|-|TRBV6-5|TRBJ2-1
CASSYSDSNYNEQFF
TGTGCCAGCAGTTATTCTGACAGTAACTACAATGAGCAGTTCTTC
>-|TRBD2|TRBV5-4|TRBJ2-7
CASSGGTSSYEQYF
TGTGCCAGCAGCGGGGGGACTAGCTCCTACGAGCAGTACTTC
>-|-|TRBV5-6|TRBJ2-7
CASSLGRTYEQYF
TGTGCCAGCAGCTTGGGCAGAACCTACGAGCAGTACTTC
>-|TRBD1|TRBV28|TRBJ1-2
CASSLGTGGGDGYTF
TGTGCCAGCAGTTTAGGGACAGGGGGAGGAGATGGCTACACCTTC
>-|-|TRBV19|TRBJ2-5
CASTPQSRGGETQYF
TGTGCCAGTACCCCTCAAAGTAGGGGGGGAGAGACCCAGTACTTC
>-|TRBD1|TRBV24-1|TRBJ1-2
CATSDATGQYGYTF
TGTGCCACCAGTGATGCGACAGGGCAATATGGCTACACCTTC
>once|-|TRBV6-2/TRBV6-3|TRBJ2-6
CASSYRGSWANVLTF
TGTGCCAGCAGTTACAGGGGATCTTGGGCCAACGTCCTGACTTTC
>once|-|TRBV29-1|TRBJ2-3
CSVEDLYGGTHSTDTQYF
TGCAGCGTTGAAGATCTTTATGGCGGTACCCATAGCACAGATACGCAGTATTTT